This TCR beta chain was documented in a study of blood T cell repertoires in COVID-19. Study information: Nucleic acid was either cDNA or gDNA, and it came from T cells, B-cell-depleted T cells, or PBMCs.

V was cut by 0 bases and J by 6 bases, with 6 bases left in between. This CDR3 spans 14 amino acids. CDR1 and CDR2 from the germline V gene are SGHTA and FQGTGA. TCRdb's table, derived via immunoSEQ multiplex PCR, lists solely in-frame clones and lacks some. The sample shows 70,000 to 95,000 clones, 88% of them seen only once. V usage is TRBV7-3 and J usage is TRBJ1-6; no clear D. This TCR came from a man aged 70-80 years with acute or convalescent COVID-19. Sample: peripheral blood. CDR3 coding DNA: TGTGCCAGCAGCTTAACTTTCCGTAATTCACCCCTCCACTTT. Translating gives CASSLTFRNSPLHF.